The 12 T cell receptor beta chains in this list originate from one sample, sequenced in a study of identical twins. From the 5' RACE reads, TCRdb called clonotypes with MiXCR, one entry per CDR3 protein. Of 1.5 million to 2 million distinct CDR3 sequences listed, about 30% are singletons. Material for sequencing was cord blood. These receptors were taken from a newborn girl in good health.

This clonotype has just a few counts. The chain is built from TRBV4-2 and TRBJ2-1; TRBD2 aligns across 14 bases. Trimming took 0 bases from V and 15 from J; bases not matched to a gene: 7. The CDR3 covers 15 residues. Germline-derived CDR1 and CDR2 are LGHNA and YNFKEQ. CDR3 sequence: CASSQEGTSGSVLFF. Here the CDR3 DNA reads TGTGCCAGCAGCCAAGAAGGGACTAGCGGGAGCGTTCTGTTCTTC.

The chain links TRBV29-1 to TRBJ2-2, with D possibly TRBD2 on 5 matching bases. This CDR3 has 13 residues. V lost 3 bases, J lost 4 bases, and 9 bases lay in between. Germline V gives CDR1 SQVTM, CDR2 ANQGSEA. The CDR3 spells CSVDLALTGELFF. The CDR3 bases are TGCAGCGTTGACCTAGCCCTCACCGGGGAGCTGTTTTTT.

This clonotype was picked up many times. The V and J genes are TRBV29-1 and TRBJ2-1; D not resolved. This CDR3 has 12 amino acids. V lost 3 bases, J lost 10 bases, and 13 bases lay in between. Per germline, CDR1 SQVTM and CDR2 ANQGSEA. Written as DNA, the CDR3 is TGCAGCGTTGATCGCGTCAGTACGGAGCAGTTCTTC. Protein sequence: CSVDRVSTEQFF.

The V call is TRBV4-2, the J call TRBJ1-3; no firm D call. V lost 2 bases and J lost 0, with 8 bases in between. The germline gives CDR1 LGHNA, CDR2 YNFKEQ. CDR3 size: 15 residues. The CDR3 region has the DNA TGTGCCAGCAGCCAATCAAGGAGCTCTGGAAACACCATATATTTT. It specifies CASSQSRSSGNTIYF.

This rearrangement joins TRBV28 to TRBJ2-1; D unresolved. Trimming took off 1 base at V and 3 bases at J, with 13 bases between the two ends. The V gene's germline CDR1 is MDHEN and CDR2 SYDVKM. CDR3 size: 16 residues. The CDR3 protein is CASSLSVEFLYNEQFF. Here the CDR3 DNA reads TGTGCCAGCAGTTTATCAGTAGAATTTCTCTACAATGAGCAGTTCTTC.

This clonotype was observed a handful of times. The chain links TRBV18 to TRBJ1-5; D ambiguous. V shed 10 bases and J shed 3 bases, with 13 bases lying between them. This CDR3 is built from 13 residues. Germline CDR1 reads KGHSH; CDR2 reads LQKENI. As DNA, the CDR3 is TGTGCCACCCGGGAGACGGACAATCAGCCCCAGCATTTT. It is translated as CATRETDNQPQHF.

The V call is TRBV28, the J call TRBJ2-5; D may be TRBD2 (6 bases). The CDR3 length is 15 residues. Trimming removed 11 bases at V and 0 bases at J, with 19 bases between. The V gene's germline CDR1 is MDHEN and CDR2 SYDVKM. The DNA of the CDR3 is TGTGCCGCCACGGGCGGGATTCCGTACCAAGAGACCCAGTACTTC. Amino acid sequence: CAATGGIPYQETQYF.

The CDR3 loop reads CASRLQGSLNQPQHF. CDR3 coding DNA: TGTGCCAGCAGATTACAGGGTTCGCTGAATCAGCCCCAGCATTTT. V and J are TRBV27 and TRBJ1-5, with D possibly TRBD1 on 6 matching bases. From germline, CDR1 is MNHEY and CDR2 SMNVEV (reference sequence). Trimming removed 6 bases from V and 4 bases from J, with 16 bases in between. CDR3 length equals 15 residues.

This chain connects TRBV2 to TRBJ2-3; 7 bases align to TRBD2. Trimming cost V 7 bases and J 1 base; bases outside gene matches: 11. In germline, CDR1 is SNHLY, CDR2 FYNNEI. CDR3 length equals 16 residues. For the CDR3, the DNA is TGTGCCAGCATTTGGGACTACGACACACGCACAGATACGCAGTATTTT. Translated: CASIWDYDTRTDTQYF.

Only a few counts were recorded for this clonotype. The gene calls are TRBV7-9 and TRBJ1-2; D might be TRBD1 (5 bases). V dropped 1 base and J dropped 6 bases, with 9 bases sitting between them. CDR1 SEHNR and CDR2 FQNEAQ come from the germline V gene (reference sequence). This CDR3 contains 13 residues. The CDR3 is CASSLGGDHGYTF. The CDR3 DNA is TGTGCCAGCAGCTTAGGAGGGGACCATGGCTACACCTTC.

In regard to this clonotype: Given a much more abundant clone one base away, this may be a read error. The chain uses TRBV25-1 and TRBJ2-7, with 7 bases matching TRBD2. Germline assignment: CDR1 MGHDK and CDR2 SYGVNS. CDR3 length equals 14 residues. After removal of 7 bases from V and 4 bases from J, the junction contained 10 bases not matched to a gene. CDR3 sequence: CASTGLVGGYEQYF. The CDR3 DNA sequence: TGTGCCAGCACTGGACTAGTGGGAGGGTACGAGCAGTACTTC.

This clonotype was observed a handful of times. The chain has TRBV28 and TRBJ2-4, with D perhaps TRBD1 (6 bases). CDR3 size: 14 residues. Germline V gene sequence: CDR1 MDHEN, CDR2 SYDVKM. The germline V and J ends were trimmed by 6 bases and 9 bases, with 18 bases remaining between them. CDR3 amino acids: CASSPGTSLSIQYF. DNA of the CDR3: TGTGCCAGCAGCCCCGGGACAAGTTTAAGCATTCAGTACTTC.